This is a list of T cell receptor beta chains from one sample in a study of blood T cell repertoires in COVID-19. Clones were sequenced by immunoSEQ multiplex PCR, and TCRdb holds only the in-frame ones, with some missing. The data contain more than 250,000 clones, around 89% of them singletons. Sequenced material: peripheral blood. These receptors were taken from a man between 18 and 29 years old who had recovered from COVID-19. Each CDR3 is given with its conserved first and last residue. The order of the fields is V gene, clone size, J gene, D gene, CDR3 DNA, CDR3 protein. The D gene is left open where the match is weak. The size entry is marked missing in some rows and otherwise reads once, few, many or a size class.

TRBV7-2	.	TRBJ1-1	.	TGTGCCAGCAGCTTCACAGGGAACACTGAAGCTTTCTTT	CASSFTGNTEAFF
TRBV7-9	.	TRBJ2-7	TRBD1	TGTGCCAGCAGCGATAAAGCACAGGGGTTGCACGAGCAGTACTTC	CASSDKAQGLHEQYF
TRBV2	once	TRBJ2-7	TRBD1	TGTGCCAGCAGTGAGTCGGGGACAGGGGCCTACGAGCAGTACTTC	CASSESGTGAYEQYF
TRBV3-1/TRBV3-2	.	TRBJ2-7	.	TGTGCCAGCAGTAGTTACCACGAGCAGTACTTC	CASSSYHEQYF
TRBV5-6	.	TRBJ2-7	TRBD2	TGTGCCAGCAGCTTGACGGGGGGGCCGTTGAGCTCCTACGAGCAGTACTTC	CASSLTGGPLSSYEQYF
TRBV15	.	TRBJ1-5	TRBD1	TGTGCCACCAGCCCCCAGGACAGGGAACGGGATCAGCCCCAGCATTTT	CATSPQDRERDQPQHF
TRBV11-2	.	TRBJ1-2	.	TGTGCCAGCAGCTTCGGGGGGCGAGACTATGGCTACACCTTC	CASSFGGRDYGYTF
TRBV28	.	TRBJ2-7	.	TGTGCCAGCAGTAGCGGCAGGGGCTACGAGCAGTACTTC	CASSSGRGYEQYF
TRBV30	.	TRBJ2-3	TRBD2	TGTGCCTGGAGCGGATTGACCTGGACTAGCGGATACACAGATACGCAGTATTTT	CAWSGLTWTSGYTDTQYF
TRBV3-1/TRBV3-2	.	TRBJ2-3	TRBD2	TGTGCCAGCAGCCCCAACCCTGGACTAGCGGTAGATACGCAGTATTTT	CASSPNPGLAVDTQYF
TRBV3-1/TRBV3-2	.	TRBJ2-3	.	TGTGCCAGCAGCCAAGGAGCAGATACGCAGTATTTT	CASSQGADTQYF
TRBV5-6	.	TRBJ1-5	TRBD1	TGTGCCAGCAGCTTACAGGGGGCAGGGGGCAATCAGCCCCAGCATTTT	CASSLQGAGGNQPQHF
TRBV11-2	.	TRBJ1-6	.	TGTGCCAGCAGCTTAAGGGAGGTTGCAGCCGCTGGACATTCACCCCTCCACTTT	CASSLREVAAAGHSPLHF
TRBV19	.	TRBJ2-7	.	TGTGCCAGTAGTATAGGGACAGCCTACGAGCAGTACTTC	CASSIGTAYEQYF
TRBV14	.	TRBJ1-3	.	TGTGCCAGCAGCCAAGACCCTATCGCCATATATTTT	CASSQDPIAIYF
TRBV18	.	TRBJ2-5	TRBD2	TGTGCCAGCTCACCCGGGGGGTTGGAGACCCAGTACTTC	CASSPGGLETQYF
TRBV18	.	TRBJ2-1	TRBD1	TGTGCCAGCTCACCATTTGTAGGGACAGGGGCCTACAATGAGCAGTTCTTC	CASSPFVGTGAYNEQFF
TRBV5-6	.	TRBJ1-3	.	TGTGCCAGCAGCTTGGTGTTAACTGGAAACACCATATATTTT	CASSLVLTGNTIYF
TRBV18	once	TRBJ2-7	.	TGTGCCAGCTCCCCCGGACTACCTCCCTACGAGCAGTACTTC	CASSPGLPPYEQYF
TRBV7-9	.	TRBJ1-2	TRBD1	TGTGCCAGCAGCCCGCGGACAGGCAACTATGGCTACACCTTC	CASSPRTGNYGYTF
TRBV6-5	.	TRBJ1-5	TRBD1	TGTGCCAGCCGGAGGACAGGGGTGAATCAGCCCCAGCATTTT	CASRRTGVNQPQHF
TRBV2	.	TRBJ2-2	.	TGTGCCAGCAGTGCAAGAGTCGTTTTCACCGGGGAGCTGTTTTTT	CASSARVVFTGELFF
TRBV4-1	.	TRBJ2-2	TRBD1	TGCGCCAGCAGCCATCGTGCAAAGGGGGCGGACACCGGGGAGCTGTTTTTT	CASSHRAKGADTGELFF
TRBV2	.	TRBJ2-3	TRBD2	TGTGCCAGCAGTGAGGCTAGCGGGGGCCGCACAGATACGCAGTATTTT	CASSEASGGRTDTQYF
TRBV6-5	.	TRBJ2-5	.	TGTGCCAGCGGAGGAATTCTGTACCAAGAGACCCAGTACTTC	CASGGILYQETQYF
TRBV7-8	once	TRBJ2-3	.	TGTGCCAGCAGCCCGACTGCAGATACGCAGTATTTT	CASSPTADTQYF
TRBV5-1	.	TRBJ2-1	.	TGCGCCAGCAGCTCAGGGATCTCCTACAATGAGCAGTTCTTC	CASSSGISYNEQFF